These 3 T cell receptor beta chains share one sample of origin, sequenced in a study of blood T cell repertoires in COVID-19. Method: immunoSEQ multiplex PCR; TCRdb's copy keeps in-frame clones and lacks some. The sample yields approximately 130,000 clones, roughly 90% seen once. The sequenced sample consisted of peripheral blood. Source of these receptors: a man aged 45-60 years with acute or convalescent COVID-19.

This chain links TRBV12-5 with TRBJ2-1, with TRBD1 as a possible D gene (6 bases). The V and J ends lost 7 bases and 6 bases respectively, with 13 bases between them. There are 13 residues in the CDR3. CDR1 LGHNT and CDR2 FRNRAP come from the germline V gene. CDR3 DNA: TGTGCTAGTGCCAAGGACAGCGGCAATGAGCAGTTCTTC. Its protein is CASAKDSGNEQFF. Variable domain in full (rest from reference TRBV12-5 and TRBJ2-1): DARVTQTPRHKVTEMGQEVTMRCQPILGHNTVFWYRQTMMQGLELLAYFRNRAPLDDSGMPKDRFSAEMPDATLATLKIQPSEPRDSAVYFCASAKDSGNEQFFGPGTRLTVL.

This chain joins TRBV2 and TRBJ2-3; D is possibly TRBD1 (5 bases). The germline V and J ends were trimmed by 4 bases and 4 bases, with 12 bases remaining between them. The CDR3 length is 14 residues. Per germline, CDR1 SNHLY and CDR2 FYNNEI. The CDR3 DNA sequence: TGTGCCAGCAGTGCTCAGGTCAGGGCAGATACGCAGTATTTT. Translated: CASSAQVRADTQYF. The full variable domain, with the rest looked up from reference TRBV2 and TRBJ2-3, is EPEVTQTPSHQVTQMGQEVILRCVPISNHLYFYWYRQILGQKVEFLVSFYNNEISEKSEIFDDQFSVERPDGSNFTLKIRSTKLEDSAMYFCASSAQVRADTQYFGPGTRLTVL.

This clone was counted only a few times. V is TRBV5-1 and J is TRBJ1-4, with 7 bases matching TRBD1. V shed 2 bases, J shed 6 bases, and the junction held 4 bases outside the gene matches. The CDR3 runs 14 residues. Germline values: CDR1 SGHRS, CDR2 YFSETQ. The CDR3 reads CASSLRGGDEKLFF. CDR3 DNA sequence: TGCGCCAGCAGCTTAAGAGGGGGCGATGAAAAACTGTTTTTT.